This TCR beta chain originates from a study of T-cell memory formation after mild COVID-19. At the level of the study: TCR clusters were mostly donor specific.

TCRdb re-called the 5' RACE reads with MiXCR, one entry per CDR3 protein. Of 350,000 to 500,000 distinct CDR3 sequences in the sample, over 15% were seen once. This clonotype has a handful of counts. In germline, CDR1 is SEHNR, CDR2 FQNEAQ (reference sequence). The ends were cut back, 4 bases at V and 9 bases at J, with 7 bases in the middle. The CDR3 length is 12 residues. The sequence came from a young man who had mild COVID-19 (a few samples of this study predate the infection). Cell type and time point are not known. The chain links TRBV7-9 to TRBJ1-6; D gene ambiguous. What was sequenced was PBMCs or a T cell subset sorted from them (not recorded which). The CDR3 nucleotides are TGTGCCAGCAGCTCCCTGGGTTCACCCCTCCACTTT. It codes for CASSSLGSPLHF. Based on the CDR3 plus reference TRBV7-9 and TRBJ1-6, the full variable domain is DTGVSQNPRHKITKRGQNVTFRCDPISEHNRLYWYRQTLGQGPEFLTYFQNEAQLEKSRLLSDRFSAERPKGSFSTLEIQRTEQGDSAMYLCASSSLGSPLHFGNGTRLTVT.